The 16 T cell receptor beta chains below were found in one sample sequenced in a study of CD8 T cells in ankylosing spondylitis. TCRdb reanalysed the 5' RACE reads using MiXCR and keeps one entry per CDR3 protein. The sample contains some 52,000 distinct CDR3 sequences, 6.5% to 9% of which appear only once. Source material: blood, either unsorted or a sorted T cell fraction (not recorded which). These receptors came from a female donor with ankylosing spondylitis or in good health (not recorded which).

This clonotype was observed many times. The rearrangement joins TRBV6-1 to TRBJ2-6, with a weak D call TRBD2 (6 bases). The ends were cut back, 2 bases at V and 4 bases at J, with 18 bases in the middle. Germline V CDR1 and CDR2: MNHNS, SASEGT. The CDR3 is 18 residues long. The CDR3 DNA is TGTGCCAGCAGTGAATATCTAGCGTTGAGAGCCGGGGCCAACGTCCTGACTTTC. It encodes CASSEYLALRAGANVLTF.

This clonotype appeared many times. The chain links TRBV6-5 to TRBJ2-2, with 11 nucleotides matching TRBD2. With V trimmed by 2 bases and J by 0 bases, 5 bases remained unmatched. This CDR3 has 18 amino acids. Germline V CDR1 and CDR2: MNHEY, SVGAGI. The CDR3 protein is CASSYGTSGSANTGELFF. In DNA form, the CDR3 reads TGTGCCAGCAGTTACGGGACTAGCGGAAGCGCGAACACCGGGGAGCTGTTTTTT.

This clonotype was seen repeatedly, ten times or more. This chain connects TRBV4-3 to TRBJ2-1, with 11 bases aligning to TRBD2. There are 15 residues in the CDR3. Germline-derived CDR1 and CDR2 are LGHNA and YSLEER. The V gene end was trimmed by 4 bases and the J gene end by 6 bases; junction bases not matched to a gene: 5. The CDR3 region is CASSRYGLAGNEQFF. The CDR3 DNA reads as TGCGCCAGCAGCCGATACGGACTAGCGGGCAATGAGCAGTTCTTC.

There are many counts of this clonotype. This rearrangement joins TRBV4-3 to TRBJ1-1; D ambiguous. The CDR3 runs to 13 residues. V lost 3 bases, J lost 5 bases, and 10 bases lay in between. Germline CDR1 is LGHNA and CDR2 is YSLEER. The CDR3 DNA reads as TGCGCCAGCAGCCAGGGCAGAGAAACTGAAGCTTTCTTT. Translating gives CASSQGRETEAFF.

This clonotype was recorded many times. The rearrangement uses TRBV3-1 and TRBJ1-3; unclear D gene. CDR3 length: 14 amino acids. Trimming took off 3 bases at V and 4 bases at J, with 10 bases between the two ends. CDR1 LGHDT and CDR2 YNNKEL come from the germline V gene (reference sequence). The CDR3 sequence is CASSQWADGNTIYF. The CDR3 coding sequence is TGTGCCAGCAGCCAGTGGGCGGACGGAAACACCATATATTTT.

This clonotype was picked up many times. This chain uses TRBV6-2 or TRBV6-3 with TRBJ2-1; 10 bases line up with TRBD1. The CDR3 spans 14 residues. With V trimmed by 5 bases and J by 9 bases, 7 bases remained unmatched. Germline values: CDR1 MNHEY, CDR2 SVGEGT. The CDR3 sequence: CASSQDRGSSEQFF. The CDR3, as DNA: TGTGCCAGCAGTCAGGACAGGGGGTCCAGTGAGCAGTTCTTC.

This clonotype was detected a few times. The V gene is TRBV20-1, the J gene TRBJ1-4; D call uncertain. V lost 3 bases to trimming and J lost 8 bases, with 10 bases between them. The CDR3 runs 12 residues. Germline CDR1 and CDR2: DFQATT and SNEGSKA (reference sequence). The CDR3 DNA reads TGCAGTGCTAGTCGGCTGAGAGAAAAACTGTTTTTT. Translating it yields CSASRLREKLFF.

The rearrangement uses TRBV7-2 and TRBJ1-5; D gene ambiguous. CDR1 and CDR2 (germline): SGHTA, FQGNSA. Trimming left V 2 bases short and J 0 bases short, with 8 bases between. The CDR3 has 15 amino acids. The CDR3 nucleotides are TGTGCCAGCAGCTTATCTGGCGATAGCAATCAGCCCCAGCATTTT. It encodes CASSLSGDSNQPQHF.

This clonotype was recorded many times. The J gene is TRBJ2-2, the V gene TRBV6-2 or TRBV6-3; TRBD1 might be the D (7 bases). Trimming stripped 6 bases from V and 5 bases from J, with 19 bases between. Looked up from germline, CDR1 is MNHEY and CDR2 is SVGEGT. The CDR3 loop spans 16 amino acids. The CDR3 loop is CASSRGTVGGTGELFF. Here the CDR3 DNA reads TGTGCCAGCAGCCGAGGGACAGTGGGGGGAACCGGGGAGCTGTTTTTT.

The V call is TRBV7-9, the J call TRBJ2-7, with 9 bases fitting TRBD1. This CDR3 region has 14 residues. J lost 5 bases, V lost 5 bases, and 7 bases had no gene match. CDR1 is SEHNR and CDR2 is FQNEAQ in the germline V gene (reference sequence). The CDR3 nucleotides are TGTGCCAGCAGCCCCGGGACAGGGAAGGACGAGCAGTACGTC. Its translation is CASSPGTGKDEQYV.

In its sample, this clonotype was seen many times. V and J are TRBV3-1 and TRBJ1-1; D not resolved. The CDR3 sequence is 15 residues long. Germline V gene data show CDR1 as LGHDT and CDR2 as YNNKEL (reference sequence). V dropped 4 bases and J dropped 1 base, with 13 bases sitting between them. The DNA for the CDR3 is TGTGCCAGCAGCCCCCACATCCTCGGGAACACTGAAGCTTTCTTT. Its protein is CASSPHILGNTEAFF.

This clonotype was recorded many times. The V call is TRBV5-6, the J call TRBJ1-4, with no clear D. Germline CDR1 is SGHDT and CDR2 is YYEEEE. The CDR3 runs 14 residues. Trimming shortened V by 0 bases and J by 4 bases, and 7 bases separated the two germline ends. The CDR3 region is CASSLGGFNEKLFF. DNA for the CDR3: TGTGCCAGCAGCTTGGGTGGGTTTAATGAAAAACTGTTTTTT.

This clonotype has a count of ten or more. The V and J genes are TRBV20-1 and TRBJ1-5; unclear D gene. CDR1 and CDR2 from the germline V gene are DFQATT and SNEGSKA (reference sequence). The CDR3 has 14 amino acids. Trimming took off 1 base at V and 7 bases at J, with 14 bases between the two ends. CDR3 bases: TGCAGTGCTAGAGCCCTGGAGGTAGGCCAGCCCCAGCATTTT. Translated: CSARALEVGQPQHF.

The J gene is TRBJ1-1, the V gene TRBV5-1; TRBD1 might be the D (6 bases). The CDR3 is made up of 13 amino acids. The germline V gene has CDR1 SGHRS and CDR2 YFSETQ. Trimming stripped 4 bases from V and 3 bases from J, with 10 bases between. CDR3 sequence reads: CASSATGYTEAFF. The CDR3 DNA reads as TGCGCCAGCAGCGCTACAGGGTACACTGAAGCTTTCTTT.

This clonotype was counted at least ten times. This chain uses TRBV12-3 or TRBV12-4 with TRBJ1-1; D perhaps matches TRBD1 (5 bases). The ends were cut back, 4 bases at V and 1 base at J, with 7 bases in the middle. The CDR3 is 13 amino acids. CDR3 bases: TGTGCCAGCAGTTCTGGGGGGAACACTGAAGCTTTCTTT. It translates to CASSSGGNTEAFF.

This clonotype was observed many times. The chain recombines TRBV20-1 with TRBJ2-2, with no clear D. V lost 3 bases, J lost 4 bases, and 15 bases lay in between. The CDR3 extends over 15 amino acids. Germline CDR1 is DFQATT and CDR2 is SNEGSKA (reference sequence). CDR3 residues: CSASPWGKGTGELFF. DNA of the CDR3: TGCAGTGCTAGCCCCTGGGGAAAGGGCACCGGGGAGCTGTTTTTT.